This T cell receptor beta chain was captured by sequencing in a study of Ad26.COV2.S vaccination and SARS-CoV-2 variants. Study-wide results and caveats: Considerable breadth of spike-specific CD8+ and CD4+ T cell responses has reportedly been documented following vaccination. Analyses of TCR breadth and depth may have underestimated total T cell responses.

Treatment denoted: around 19 received Ad26.COV2.S at low or high dose, single or two shots; about five received placebo; per-sample allocation not given. Vaccine and placebo recipients were sampled on day 63 after the first injection. Immunization relied on an Ad26 vector, which expressed Wuhan-strain SARS-CoV-2 spike. Deletions cut 2 bases from V and 2 bases from J, with 9 bases between. CDR3 length equals 14 residues. Germline V gene data show CDR1 as SEHNR and CDR2 as FQNEAQ (reference sequence). Clones were read by immunoSEQ multiplex PCR, and TCRdb kept only the in-frame ones, dropping some. The data show over 250,000 clones, about 87% seen once. On this clone itself: Its specificity is unknown. The same CDR3 is also encoded by other DNA sequences in this sample.

The chain carries TRBV7-9 and TRBJ1-2; TRBD1 might be the D (5 bases). The starting material was peripheral blood, obtained in a trial of Ad26.COV2.S vaccine versus placebo. This TCR was recovered from a person between 18 and 65 years old who received the Ad26.COV2.S COVID-19 vaccine or a placebo. The CDR3 reads CASSLSGSNYGYTF. In DNA, the CDR3 is TGTGCCAGCAGCTTATCAGGGTCCAACTATGGCTACACCTTC.